This T cell receptor (beta chain) was found in a study of cytomegalovirus exposure and HLA in healthy donors. With regard to this clone: Its matching antigen is unknown.

Study-wide results and limits: Published work reported that the classifier diagnosed cytomegalovirus status with high specificity and sensitivity.

Healthy people donating bone marrow made up the donors. With 60 Vbeta and 13 Jbeta primers, the PCR was carried out. Assay used: immunoSEQ multiplex PCR; TCRdb lists only in-frame clones, some missing. The sample lists about 160,000 clones, 70% to 85% seen once, with roughly 2% in the top ten. This CDR3 comprises 14 residues. With 6 bases removed from V and 6 bases from J, the gap between germline ends came to 14 bases. CDR1 and CDR2 from the germline V gene are SGHTA and FQGNSA. The chain uses TRBV7-2 and TRBJ2-2; possibly TRBD2 for D (5 bases). Source material: PBMCs. The clonotype was recovered from a man in his forties in good health and CMV-seronegative. DNA of the CDR3: TGTGCCAGCAGTCCTGTACTAGGAGCCGGGGAGCTGTTTTTT. The encoded protein is CASSPVLGAGELFF.